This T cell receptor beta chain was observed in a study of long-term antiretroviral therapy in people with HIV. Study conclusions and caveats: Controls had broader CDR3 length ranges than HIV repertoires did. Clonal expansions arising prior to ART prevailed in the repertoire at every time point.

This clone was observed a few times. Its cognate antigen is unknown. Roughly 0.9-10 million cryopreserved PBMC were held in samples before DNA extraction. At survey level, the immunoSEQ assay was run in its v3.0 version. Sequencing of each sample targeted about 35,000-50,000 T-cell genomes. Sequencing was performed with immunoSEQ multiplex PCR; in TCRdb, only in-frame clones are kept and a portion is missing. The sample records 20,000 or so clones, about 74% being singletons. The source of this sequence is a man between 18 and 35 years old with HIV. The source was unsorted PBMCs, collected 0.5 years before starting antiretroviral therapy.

The chain's CDR3 is CASSLLAGDIQYF. CDR3 coding DNA: TGTGCCAGCAGTTTATTAGCGGGGGACATTCAGTACTTC. The chain has TRBV27 and TRBJ2-4; 9 bases line up with TRBD2. This CDR3 spans 13 amino acids. Germline V gene data show CDR1 as MNHEY and CDR2 as SMNVEV (reference sequence). V was clipped by 1 base and J by 8 bases; unmatched bases: 0.